The following is a T cell receptor (beta chain) sequence with its context. This entry comes from a study of T cells in Graves' hyperthyroidism and ophthalmopathy. The trim removed 8 bases at V and 1 base at J, leaving 8 bases unmatched. CDR1 is MNHEY, CDR2 SMNVEV, per germline (reference sequence). This CDR3 is 15 amino acids long. TCR beta CDR3 region amplification was performed from RNA transcripts. The primer set for the first-round RT-PCR of the TCR CDR3 was HTBI. TCRdb called the multiplex PCR reads again in MiXCR, with one record for every CDR3 protein. This table has 450,000 to 650,000 distinct CDR3 sequences, around 21% appearing once.

The receptor was isolated from a man younger than 30 with Graves' hyperthyroidism. The sample consisted of blood. The rearrangement joins TRBV27 to TRBJ1-5; TRBD1 matches at 7 bases. CDR3 coding DNA: TGTGCCAGCGGAAGAAACAGGGGAAGCAATCAGCCCCAGCATTTT. Translated, it gives CASGRNRGSNQPQHF.